Below, 28 T cell receptor beta chains from the same sample are listed, as sequenced in a study of CD8 T cells in ankylosing spondylitis. Study-wide findings and caveats: Ankylosing spondylitis blood appeared to carry a characteristic TCR beta motif of several highly homologous variants.

Their antigens are not known. One entry per CDR3 protein, called by TCRdb with MiXCR from the 5' RACE reads. The table lists about 700,000 distinct CDR3 sequences, under 20% of them singletons, with approximately 18% in the top ten. The material sequenced was blood, either unsorted or a sorted T cell fraction (not recorded which). Every receptor here comes from a male donor with ankylosing spondylitis.

J is TRBJ2-3 and V is TRBV7-9; a possible D gene is TRBD2 (7 bases). Germline V gene sequence: CDR1 SEHNR, CDR2 FQNEAQ (reference sequence). The ends were cut back, 1 base at V and 0 bases at J, with 14 bases in the middle. This CDR3 is 17 amino acids long. The CDR3 coding sequence is TGTGCCAGCAGCTTAGGTTATGCGGGGGCTAGCACAGATACGCAGTATTTT. It yields the protein CASSLGYAGASTDTQYF.

The CDR3 region has the DNA TGTGCCAGCAGTTTATCGGTCGGGACCTATGGCTACACCTTC. Its protein product is CASSLSVGTYGYTF. The chain joins TRBV27 to TRBJ1-2, with D possibly TRBD1 on 5 matching bases. The CDR3 runs to 14 residues. V was shortened by 0 bases and J by 4 bases, with 9 bases between the two germline ends. Germline CDR1 and CDR2: MNHEY and SMNVEV (reference sequence).

This clonotype was found a few times. This rearrangement joins TRBV11-2 to TRBJ2-3, with a weak D call TRBD2 (7 bases). CDR1 is SGHAT, CDR2 FQNNGV, per germline. V shed 4 bases and J shed 4 bases, with 15 bases lying between them. The CDR3 has 15 residues. Here the CDR3 DNA reads TGTGCCAGCAGCTCGAGCGGGACACTGGCAGATACGCAGTATTTT. It translates to CASSSSGTLADTQYF. Using reference TRBV11-2 and TRBJ2-3 for the parts outside the CDR3, the full variable domain is EAGVAQSPRYKIIEKRQSVAFWCNPISGHATLYWYQQILGQGPKLLIQFQNNGVVDDSQLPKDRFSAERLKGVDSTLKIQPAKLEDSAVYLCASSSSGTLADTQYFGPGTRLTVL.

This clonotype was observed a handful of times. The rearrangement links TRBV7-2 to TRBJ1-4, with no clear D. The CDR3 runs 14 residues. Trimming cost V 8 bases and J 5 bases, with 15 bases left between them. Germline CDR1 is SGHTA and CDR2 is FQGNSA. Here the CDR3 reads CASAKGAGNEKLFF. As DNA, the CDR3 is TGTGCCAGCGCCAAGGGAGCCGGGAATGAAAAACTGTTTTTT. The variable domain in full, completed from reference TRBV7-2 and TRBJ1-4, reads GAGVSQSPSNKVTEKGKDVELRCDPISGHTALYWYRQSLGQGLEFLIYFQGNSAPDKSGLPSDRFSAERTGGSVSTLTIQRTQQEDSAVYLCASAKGAGNEKLFFGSGTQLSVL.

The genes are TRBV6-6 and TRBJ2-3, with D hard to call. With 7 bases removed from V and 6 bases from J, the gap between germline ends came to 17 bases. The CDR3 has 14 amino acids. The germline CDR1 and CDR2 sequences are MNHNY and SVGAGI (reference sequence). CDR3 nucleotides: TGTGCCAGCAAAACGGGCAAATTTGGGGATACGCAGTATTTT. Protein product: CASKTGKFGDTQYF.

The chain links TRBV7-9 to TRBJ1-2; D gene uncertain. The CDR3 extends over 13 amino acids. The V end lost 7 bases, the J end lost 3 bases, and 12 bases lay between the germline ends. Germline values: CDR1 SEHNR, CDR2 FQNEAQ (reference sequence). The CDR3 nucleotides are TGTGCCAGCACCCCTGACACTCACTATGGCTACACCTTC. Translating it yields CASTPDTHYGYTF. Combining the CDR3 with reference TRBV7-9 and TRBJ1-2 gives the whole variable domain DTGVSQNPRHKITKRGQNVTFRCDPISEHNRLYWYRQTLGQGPEFLTYFQNEAQLEKSRLLSDRFSAERPKGSFSTLEIQRTEQGDSAMYLCASTPDTHYGYTFGSGTRLTVV.

This clonotype was observed a handful of times. The rearrangement uses TRBV24-1 and TRBJ2-1; 9 nucleotides agree with TRBD2. The CDR3 runs 16 residues. Germline lookup yields CDR1 KGHDR and CDR2 SFDVKD. Unmatched junction bases numbered 14, after V lost 7 bases and J lost 8 bases. The CDR3 loop reads CATSGGLASGDDEQFF. As DNA, the CDR3 is TGTGCCACCAGCGGGGGACTAGCATCGGGGGACGATGAGCAGTTCTTC.

This sequence joins TRBV7-9 and TRBJ1-1, with D possibly being TRBD1 (5 bases). The germline CDR1 and CDR2 sequences are SEHNR and FQNEAQ (reference sequence). This CDR3 is built from 15 residues. V was clipped by 6 bases and J by 0 bases, with 14 bases between them. This CDR3 reads CASSWDLGVNTEAFF. DNA for the CDR3: TGTGCCAGCAGTTGGGACCTGGGCGTGAACACTGAAGCTTTCTTT.

In this sample, this clonotype turned up a few times. The gene calls are TRBV6-5 and TRBJ2-5; a possible D gene is TRBD1 (6 bases). CDR3 length equals 15 residues. Germline V gene lookup returns CDR1 MNHEY and CDR2 SVGAGI. V was shortened by 0 bases and J by 2 bases, with 10 bases between the two germline ends. The CDR3 is CASSYSRGQQETQYF. As DNA, the CDR3 is TGTGCCAGCAGTTACTCAAGGGGACAACAAGAGACCCAGTACTTC.

The gene calls are TRBV4-1 and TRBJ2-7; TRBD2 aligns across 8 bases. V shed 4 bases and J 2 bases; nucleotides not matched to a gene: 4. CDR3 length: 14 amino acids. Germline V CDR1 and CDR2: MGHRA, YSYEKL. The CDR3 protein is CASSPAGGAYEQYF. The CDR3 bases are TGCGCCAGCAGCCCGGCGGGGGGTGCCTACGAGCAGTACTTC.

This chain links TRBV4-3 with TRBJ2-5; the D is unclear. CDR1 and CDR2 (germline): LGHNA, YSLEER. Trimming pared 2 bases from V and 7 bases from J, leaving 14 bases between. This CDR3 has 14 residues. The CDR3 nucleotides are TGCGCCAGCAGCCAATCCCTCTCTCCTGGGACCCAGTACTTC. Its translation: CASSQSLSPGTQYF.

In its sample, this clonotype was seen a few times. The chain is built from TRBV12-3 or TRBV12-4 and TRBJ2-1; the D gene is possibly TRBD2 (7 bases). V dropped 7 bases and J dropped 5 bases, with 21 bases sitting between them. The length of the CDR3 is 16 residues. Here the CDR3 reads CASIGDGGLPDNEQFF. DNA for the CDR3: TGTGCCAGCATCGGAGACGGGGGGCTCCCCGACAATGAGCAGTTCTTC.

The rearrangement joins TRBV24-1 to TRBJ2-3; TRBD2 aligns across 12 bases. V lost 3 bases, J lost 2 bases, and 2 bases stayed unmatched. Germline CDR1 and CDR2: KGHDR and SFDVKD. The CDR3 has 16 residues. CDR3 bases: TGTGCCACCAGTGATACTAGCGGGAGGCTCACAGATACGCAGTATTTT. This codes for CATSDTSGRLTDTQYF.

Only a few counts were recorded for this clonotype. The chain joins TRBV28 to TRBJ2-7; 7 nucleotides agree with TRBD1. Germline V lookup: CDR1 MDHEN, CDR2 SYDVKM. The CDR3 spans 14 residues. V shed 10 bases, J shed 3 bases, and the junction held 12 bases outside the gene matches. The CDR3 DNA is TGTGCCACACTAACGGGACAGAGACACTACGAGCAGTACTTC. This sequence encodes CATLTGQRHYEQYF.

The chain couples TRBV4-3 to TRBJ2-2; possible D gene TRBD1, 6 bases. In germline, CDR1 is LGHNA, CDR2 YSLEER. This CDR3 spans 14 amino acids. Trimming shortened V by 4 bases and J by 6 bases, and 12 bases separated the two germline ends. CDR3 in amino acids: CASSRVQGAGELFF. CDR3 DNA sequence: TGCGCCAGCAGCCGCGTACAGGGCGCCGGGGAGCTGTTTTTT.

This clonotype was recorded many times. The V call is TRBV7-9, the J call TRBJ1-1; TRBD1 is a possible D gene (5 bases). This CDR3 region has 14 residues. V shed 3 bases and J shed 1 base, with 9 bases lying between them. Germline lookup yields CDR1 SEHNR and CDR2 FQNEAQ (reference sequence). CDR3 in amino acids: CASSLKDKNTEAFF. As DNA, the CDR3 is TGTGCCAGCAGCTTGAAGGACAAGAACACTGAAGCTTTCTTT.

The chain links TRBV11-1 to TRBJ2-7; weak D call: TRBD1 (5 bases). This CDR3 spans 13 amino acids. Trimming took off 7 bases at V and 0 bases at J, with 10 bases between the two ends. From germline, CDR1 is SGHAT and CDR2 FQDESV (reference sequence). The CDR3 sequence is CASTTTASYEQYF. CDR3 nucleotide sequence: TGTGCCAGCACCACGACAGCCTCCTACGAGCAGTACTTC.

This chain connects TRBV4-2 to TRBJ2-2; D may be TRBD1 (5 bases). The germline CDR1 and CDR2 sequences are LGHNA and YNFKEQ. V was clipped by 0 bases and J by 5 bases, with 7 bases between them. This CDR3 is built from 14 residues. The CDR3 spells CASSQDPGTGELFF. CDR3 sequence (DNA): TGTGCCAGCAGCCAAGACCCAGGGACCGGGGAGCTGTTTTTT.

This chain links TRBV12-3 or TRBV12-4 with TRBJ2-3, with 8 bases identical to TRBD2. The CDR3 totals 18 residues. V shed 0 bases and J 4 bases; nucleotides not matched to a gene: 12. The CDR3 nucleotides read TGTGCCAGCAGTTTAGCTCAAGGGTCGGGGGGGTATTCAGATACGCAGTATTTT. This encodes CASSLAQGSGGYSDTQYF.

The chain joins TRBV4-2 to TRBJ2-3; no definite D call. V lost 1 base and J 2 bases, leaving 16 bases between the germline ends. CDR3 length equals 17 residues. CDR1 is LGHNA and CDR2 is YNFKEQ in the germline V gene. CDR3 amino acids: CASSQVVVAESTDTQYF. As DNA, the CDR3 is TGTGCCAGCAGCCAAGTAGTTGTGGCGGAGTCCACAGATACGCAGTATTTT.

The CDR3 region has the DNA TGCAGTGCTAGCACTACAATGGGGTTCCATGGCTACACCTTC. Translation: CSASTTMGFHGYTF. This chain links TRBV20-1 with TRBJ1-2; unclear D gene. V was shortened by 3 bases and J by 6 bases, with 17 bases between the two germline ends. The CDR3 extends over 14 amino acids. Germline V CDR1 and CDR2: DFQATT, SNEGSKA (reference sequence).

The CDR3 here is CASSPITSGSPNEQFF. The CDR3 DNA is TGTGCCAGCAGCCCAATCACTAGCGGGAGTCCCAATGAGCAGTTCTTC. The chain couples TRBV5-5 to TRBJ2-1; 11 bases map to TRBD2. V lost 4 bases, J lost 6 bases, and 9 bases stayed unmatched. CDR3 length equals 16 residues. CDR1 SGHKS and CDR2 YYEKEE come from the germline V gene (reference sequence).

The sample holds many counts of this clonotype. V and J are TRBV3-1 and TRBJ2-2, with 8 bases identical to TRBD1. The CDR3 totals 14 residues. Germline lookup yields CDR1 LGHDT and CDR2 YNNKEL (reference sequence). The ends lost 4 bases at V and 3 bases at J; junction bases unmatched: 1. CDR3 in DNA: TGTGCCAGCAGCCTGACAGGGGACACCGGGGAGCTGTTTTTT. Translated, it gives CASSLTGDTGELFF.

In its sample, this clonotype was seen many times. The chain joins TRBV12-3 or TRBV12-4 to TRBJ1-2; a possible D gene is TRBD1 (6 bases). The V end was cut by 5 bases, the J end by 6 bases, with 22 bases between. The CDR3 is 16 amino acids. The CDR3 is CASSTNSRQAIDGYTF. As DNA, the CDR3 is TGTGCCAGCAGTACGAATTCGCGACAGGCTATCGATGGCTACACCTTC.

This clonotype was detected only a few times. The chain links TRBV5-1 to TRBJ2-1; no clear D. The V end lost 0 bases, the J end lost 5 bases, and 6 bases lay between the germline ends. This CDR3 comprises 13 residues. The germline V gene has CDR1 SGHRS and CDR2 YFSETQ. The CDR3 sequence: CASSLAWDNEQFF. Here the CDR3 DNA reads TGCGCCAGCAGCTTGGCCTGGGACAATGAGCAGTTCTTC.

This clonotype was picked up a small number of times. The chain joins TRBV3-1 to TRBJ2-3; 9 bases agree with TRBD2. With V trimmed by 0 bases and J by 6 bases, 10 bases remained unmatched. CDR3 size: 17 residues. Looked up from germline, CDR1 is LGHDT and CDR2 is YNNKEL (reference sequence). As DNA, the CDR3 is TGTGCCAGCAGCCAAGATCCGGCGGGAGGGCCCAGGGATACGCAGTATTTT. This gives the protein CASSQDPAGGPRDTQYF.

This rearrangement joins TRBV7-8 to TRBJ2-7, with D perhaps being TRBD1 or TRBD2 (6 bases each). The CDR3 has 17 residues. Germline V gives CDR1 SGHVS, CDR2 FQNEAQ. Trimming pared 0 bases from V and 0 bases from J, leaving 15 bases between. This chain's CDR3 is CASSLALGWGASYEQYF. In DNA, the CDR3 is TGTGCCAGCAGCTTAGCCTTGGGGTGGGGGGCCTCCTACGAGCAGTACTTC.

V and J are TRBV5-6 and TRBJ1-4; D may be TRBD1 (5 bases). Germline CDR1 and CDR2: SGHDT and YYEEEE. Trimming cost V 4 bases and J 5 bases, with 15 bases left between them. The CDR3 is 15 residues long. This CDR3 is CASSRSRGPNEKLFF. The CDR3 region has the DNA TGTGCCAGCAGCCGAAGTAGGGGACCAAATGAAAAACTGTTTTTT.